This TCR beta chain was found in a study of blood T cell repertoires in COVID-19. Study summary: Sample material is recorded as cDNA or gDNA derived from T cells, B-cell-depleted T cells, or PBMCs.

The CDR3 is 14 amino acids. Unmatched junction bases numbered 2, after V lost 0 bases and J lost 2 bases. CDR1 SQVTM and CDR2 ANQGSEA come from the germline V gene. TCRdb keeps only in-frame clones here, not all; method: immunoSEQ multiplex PCR. The sample lists about 270,000 clones, approximately 92% occurring once. The clonotype was recovered from a woman between 18 and 29 years old who had recovered from COVID-19. This chain links TRBV29-1 with TRBJ2-7, with 9 positions matching TRBD1. Sequencing was performed on PBMCs or T cells enriched from blood (not recorded which). The chain's CDR3 is CSVEDGTGPYEQYF. The CDR3, as DNA: TGCAGCGTTGAAGACGGGACAGGGCCCTACGAGCAGTACTTC.